These 29 T cell receptor beta chains were all obtained from the same sample, sequenced in a study of cytomegalovirus exposure and HLA in healthy donors. PCR used 60 Vbeta primers and 13 Jbeta primers. Only in-frame clones appear in the TCRdb table, and some are missing; sequencing was by immunoSEQ multiplex PCR. This repertoire shows approximately 80,000 clones, about 60% found once; its top ten account for about 15%. Sequenced sample: PBMCs. The receptors derive from a woman in her thirties or forties in good health and CMV-seropositive.

The chain has TRBV4-1 and TRBJ2-7, with D hard to call. V was shortened by 1 base and J by 6 bases, with 13 bases between the two germline ends. This CDR3 has 14 amino acids. Germline V CDR1 and CDR2: MGHRA, YSYEKL. The CDR3 region has the DNA TGCGCCAGCAGCCAAGTGGTAAGAGGTTCCGAGCAGTACTTC. Encoded protein: CASSQVVRGSEQYF.

V and J are TRBV5-4 and TRBJ2-1; 7 bases fit TRBD2. The CDR3 totals 15 residues. J gave up 6 bases and V 1 base, and 7 bases lay outside the gene matches. CDR1 and CDR2 (germline): SGHNT, YYREEE (reference sequence). The CDR3 DNA reads as TGTGCCAGCAGCTTGAATCGCGGGAGTATCAATGAGCAGTTCTTC. Its translation: CASSLNRGSINEQFF.

The V gene is TRBV7-2, the J gene TRBJ2-3; 8 bases match TRBD1. The V and J ends lost 5 bases and 6 bases, in that order; junction bases with no gene match: 13. The CDR3 has 16 residues. Looked up from germline, CDR1 is SGHTA and CDR2 is FQGNSA. CDR3 in amino acids: CASSPGTGIGLDTQYF. DNA of the CDR3: TGTGCCAGCAGCCCTGGGACAGGCATTGGGCTCGATACGCAGTATTTT.

The V gene is TRBV5-4, the J gene TRBJ2-3; tentatively, D is TRBD2 (6 bases). The CDR3 totals 16 residues. With 3 bases removed from V and 6 bases from J, the gap between germline ends came to 20 bases. The V gene's germline CDR1 is SGHNT and CDR2 YYREEE (reference sequence). For the CDR3, the DNA is TGTGCCAGCAGCTCAAAGACGGGAGATTCCTTGGATACGCAGTATTTT. Encoded protein: CASSSKTGDSLDTQYF.

This clone showed up just once. CDR3 region: CARSSRRASSYEQYF. The CDR3 nucleotides are TGTGCCAGAAGCTCCAGGAGGGCTAGCTCCTACGAGCAGTACTTC. The rearrangement joins TRBV5-3 to TRBJ2-7, with D possibly TRBD2 on 6 matching bases. TRBV5-3 is filed as an ORF, its function uncertain. The CDR3 is made up of 15 amino acids. Trimming left V 3 bases short and J 0 bases short, with 13 bases between.

This clone showed up just a few times. The rearrangement uses TRBV13 and TRBJ2-1, with no clear D. Germline values: CDR1 PRHDT, CDR2 FYEKMQ (reference sequence). Trimming left V 5 bases short and J 6 bases short, with 20 bases between. This CDR3 is built from 16 residues. The CDR3 region is CASSTRLGAPINEQFF. The CDR3 DNA reads as TGTGCCAGCAGCACCCGATTGGGCGCACCGATCAATGAGCAGTTCTTC.

The V call is TRBV2, the J call TRBJ1-2; 8 nucleotides align to TRBD1. CDR1 and CDR2 (germline): SNHLY, FYNNEI. The J segment lost 4 bases and the V segment lost 8 bases, leaving 6 bases of the junction unmatched. There are 13 residues in the CDR3. The CDR3, as DNA: TGTGCCAGCCACGCAGGGGGCAGCTATGGCTACACCTTC. Its protein is CASHAGGSYGYTF.

Only one count was recorded for this clone. V gene TRBV9 combines with J gene TRBJ1-5; D gene uncertain. Trimming shortened V by 0 bases and J by 6 bases, and 10 bases separated the two germline ends. Germline V gene data show CDR1 as SGDLS and CDR2 as YYNGEE. CDR3 length: 14 amino acids. Here the CDR3 DNA reads TGTGCCAGCAGCGTAGACACGGAGTCTCAGCCCCAGCATTTT. It is translated as CASSVDTESQPQHF. Based on the CDR3 plus reference TRBV9 and TRBJ1-5, the full variable domain is DSGVTQTPKHLITATGQRVTLRCSPRSGDLSVYWYQQSLDQGLQFLIQYYNGEERAKGNILERFSAQQFPDLHSELNLSSLELGDSALYFCASSVDTESQPQHFGDGTRLSIL.

The chain recombines TRBV7-2 with TRBJ2-3, with TRBD2 identical over 7 bases. After removal of 1 base from V and 5 bases from J, the junction contained 0 bases not matched to a gene. CDR3 length: 13 amino acids. Germline V gene lookup returns CDR1 SGHTA and CDR2 FQGNSA. The CDR3 bases are TGTGCCAGCAGCTTAGGGGAGGGAGATACGCAGTATTTT. The encoded protein is CASSLGEGDTQYF.

This clone was observed a single time. The chain couples TRBV10-2 to TRBJ2-1, with TRBD2 matching 11 bases. Germline lookup yields CDR1 WSHSY and CDR2 SAAADI. This CDR3 region has 15 residues. Losses at the gene ends were 3 bases for V and 5 bases for J; bases not matched to a gene: 3. CDR3 nucleotide sequence: TGCGCCAGCAGTGATATGACTAGCGGGAACAATGAGCAGTTCTTC. The encoded protein is CASSDMTSGNNEQFF.

The rearrangement joins TRBV7-2 to TRBJ1-4, with 7 bases that match TRBD1. The CDR3 consists of 15 residues. The V gene end was trimmed by 5 bases and the J gene end by 1 base; junction bases not matched to a gene: 4. Germline V lookup: CDR1 SGHTA, CDR2 FQGNSA. The DNA for the CDR3 is TGTGCCAGCAGCCGACAGGGCCAAACTAATGAAAAACTGTTTTTT. The encoded protein is CASSRQGQTNEKLFF.

This clone occurred a few times. The chain joins TRBV27 to TRBJ1-5; D may be TRBD1 (5 bases). The ends were cut back, 6 bases at V and 0 bases at J, with 21 bases in the middle. The CDR3 has 18 residues. Germline CDR1 MNHEY, CDR2 SMNVEV (reference sequence). CDR3 coding DNA: TGTGCCAGCAGAGAAATCCTTCCACAGGATTATAGCAATCAGCCCCAGCATTTT. Translating gives CASREILPQDYSNQPQHF.

The V and J genes are TRBV28 and TRBJ1-5; possibly TRBD1 for D (6 bases). CDR3 length equals 16 residues. The germline V gene has CDR1 MDHEN and CDR2 SYDVKM. Trimming took off 1 base at V and 2 bases at J, with 12 bases between the two ends. This CDR3 is CASSLFGQGRNQPQHF. Written as DNA, the CDR3 is TGTGCCAGCAGTTTATTCGGCCAGGGGCGCAATCAGCCCCAGCATTTT. Full variable domain (outside the CDR3, taken from reference TRBV28 and TRBJ1-5): DVKVTQSSRYLVKRTGEKVFLECVQDMDHENMFWYRQDPGLGLRLIYFSYDVKMKEKGDIPEGYSVSREKKERFSLILESASTNQTSMYLCASSLFGQGRNQPQHFGDGTRLSIL.

The CDR3 bases are TGTGCCAGCAGTTCCCCAGGCACAGATACGCAGTATTTT. Translating gives CASSSPGTDTQYF. The chain couples TRBV6-5 to TRBJ2-3; no reliable D call. Per the germline V gene, CDR1 is MNHEY and CDR2 is SVGAGI. The V end lost 4 bases, the J end lost 1 base, and 6 bases lay between the germline ends. The CDR3 is 13 amino acids.

This clone was counted a single time. The chain joins TRBV28 to TRBJ1-6; the D is unclear. Trimming stripped 3 bases from V and 11 bases from J, with 8 bases between. CDR1 is MDHEN, CDR2 SYDVKM, per germline. This CDR3 is 12 amino acids long. This CDR3 is CASSFPSAPLHF. Written as DNA, the CDR3 is TGTGCCAGCAGTTTTCCATCGGCACCCCTCCACTTT.

This chain links TRBV9 with TRBJ2-7; TRBD1 aligns across 10 bases. This CDR3 comprises 15 residues. The junction had 9 bases not matched to a gene; V was cut back by 3 bases and J by 6 bases. In germline, CDR1 is SGDLS, CDR2 YYNGEE. The CDR3 spells CASSALDRGLSEQYF. The CDR3 region has the DNA TGTGCCAGCAGCGCCTTGGACAGGGGGTTATCCGAGCAGTACTTC.

The genes are TRBV27 and TRBJ1-5; TRBD1 matches at 7 bases. Germline values: CDR1 MNHEY, CDR2 SMNVEV (reference sequence). V lost 6 bases to trimming and J lost 4 bases; unmatched junction nucleotides: 6. The CDR3 is 14 residues long. CDR3 nucleotides: TGTGCCAGCAGACTTCAGGGGGAGAATCAGCCCCAGCATTTT. Amino acid sequence: CASRLQGENQPQHF.

This clone was seen only once. V usage is TRBV12-5 and J usage is TRBJ1-1; TRBD1 is a possible D gene (5 bases). The CDR3 totals 14 residues. V was pared by 6 bases and J by 4 bases, with 15 bases between. Germline V gene lookup returns CDR1 LGHNT and CDR2 FRNRAP. The CDR3 spells CASGVGPGGTEAFF. CDR3 sequence (DNA): TGTGCTAGTGGAGTGGGACCCGGGGGCACTGAAGCTTTCTTT.

This chain uses TRBV18 with TRBJ1-1; the D gene is possibly TRBD1 (5 bases). Trimming removed 1 base at V and 10 bases at J, with 19 bases between. Germline lookup yields CDR1 KGHSH and CDR2 LQKENI. This CDR3 has 15 residues. CDR3 coding DNA: TGTGCCAGCTCACCACAGCGGGACCTCGTCGTAGGAGCTTTCTTT. Translated, it gives CASSPQRDLVVGAFF.

This chain connects TRBV27 to TRBJ2-7, with TRBD2 matching over 10 bases. There are 17 residues in the CDR3. In germline, CDR1 is MNHEY, CDR2 SMNVEV (reference sequence). With V trimmed by 5 bases and J by 7 bases, 17 bases remained unmatched. CDR3 amino acids: CASSRPGLAGDLGEQYF. The CDR3 region has the DNA TGTGCCAGCAGTAGACCGGGGCTAGCGGGAGACCTTGGGGAGCAGTACTTC.

The rearrangement links TRBV6-5 to TRBJ1-1; D unresolved. Germline V gives CDR1 MNHEY, CDR2 SVGAGI. The length of the CDR3 is 12 residues. V lost 11 bases to trimming and J lost 1 base, with 11 bases between them. Written as DNA, the CDR3 is TGTGCCGCAGGCGGAGGGAACACTGAAGCTTTCTTT. Translating gives CAAGGGNTEAFF.

This rearrangement joins TRBV5-1 to TRBJ2-1; weak D call: TRBD2 (5 bases). The CDR3 length is 15 residues. Germline V gene lookup returns CDR1 SGHRS and CDR2 YFSETQ. The V end was cut by 0 bases, the J end by 5 bases, with 12 bases between. The CDR3 DNA is TGCGCCAGCAGCTTGGAGCCGGGGTCCCACAATGAGCAGTTCTTC. Translation: CASSLEPGSHNEQFF.

The chain joins TRBV29-1 to TRBJ2-5; unclear D gene. Germline V CDR1 and CDR2: SQVTM, ANQGSEA. Trimming removed 5 bases at V and 2 bases at J, with 9 bases between. CDR3 length: 12 amino acids. DNA for the CDR3: TGCAGCGTTTTTCGAGTTCAAGAGACCCAGTACTTC. Its protein product is CSVFRVQETQYF.

This clone has a handful of counts. This chain uses TRBV7-2 with TRBJ2-7, with D possibly TRBD2 on 7 matching bases. Trimming removed 4 bases from V and 5 bases from J, with 18 bases in between. The CDR3 spans 15 residues. CDR1 and CDR2 (germline): SGHTA, FQGNSA. CDR3: CASSSSGGYRHEQYF. CDR3 sequence (DNA): TGTGCCAGCAGCTCCTCGGGGGGCTATCGACACGAGCAGTACTTC.

This clone has only a few counts. The chain employs TRBV13 and TRBJ2-3; 16 nucleotides match TRBD2. The CDR3 extends over 19 amino acids. Germline V gene sequence: CDR1 PRHDT, CDR2 FYEKMQ (reference sequence). V lost 5 bases and J lost 0; bases outside the gene matches: 8. The CDR3 DNA sequence: TGTGCCAGCAGCAACCGACTGGGACTAGCGGGAGGGAGCACAGATACGCAGTATTTT. It encodes CASSNRLGLAGGSTDTQYF. The full variable domain, with the rest looked up from reference TRBV13 and TRBJ2-3, is AAGVIQSPRHLIKEKRETATLKCYPIPRHDTVYWYQQGPGQDPQFLISFYEKMQSDKGSIPDRFSAQQFSDYHSELNMSSLELGDSALYFCASSNRLGLAGGSTDTQYFGPGTRLTVL.

The chain recombines TRBV28 with TRBJ1-2; 11 nucleotides align to TRBD1. V was clipped by 6 bases and J by 0 bases; unmatched bases: 12. Germline V gives CDR1 MDHEN, CDR2 SYDVKM. The CDR3 has 18 residues. CDR3 DNA: TGTGCCAGCAGCTCCCCTCCAGGGACAGGGGGGCCTAACTATGGCTACACCTTC. Translated: CASSSPPGTGGPNYGYTF.

The genes are TRBV28 and TRBJ1-2; possibly TRBD1 for D (6 bases). There are 15 residues in the CDR3. Germline assignment: CDR1 MDHEN and CDR2 SYDVKM. With 5 bases removed from V and 4 bases from J, the gap between germline ends came to 17 bases. CDR3 nucleotides: TGTGCCAGCAGTCCTTCCCCCGGGACAAGCTATGGCTACACCTTC. Protein: CASSPSPGTSYGYTF.

The J gene is TRBJ1-4, the V gene TRBV5-1; D is unresolved. This CDR3 region has 14 residues. Germline lookup yields CDR1 SGHRS and CDR2 YFSETQ. V was cut by 3 bases and J by 4 bases, with 10 bases left in between. The CDR3 reads CASSSYSRNEKLFF. The DNA of the CDR3 is TGCGCCAGCAGCTCTTACAGCCGTAATGAAAAACTGTTTTTT.

The chain has TRBV15 and TRBJ2-7; no clear D gene. Trimming took off 0 bases at V and 2 bases at J, with 11 bases between the two ends. Germline CDR1 and CDR2: LNHNV and YYDKDF (reference sequence). CDR3 length equals 15 residues. The CDR3 is CATSRDKGVPYEQYF. Written as DNA, the CDR3 is TGTGCCACCAGCAGAGATAAAGGAGTTCCCTACGAGCAGTACTTC.